The next 2 T cell receptor beta chains were all read from a single sample in a study of T-cell memory formation after mild COVID-19. TCRdb independently ran MiXCR on the 5' RACE reads; one entry per CDR3 protein. The sample includes 110,000 or so distinct CDR3 sequences, roughly 19% seen only once; the top ten take over 4.5%. Sequencing was carried out using PBMCs or a T cell subset sorted from them (not recorded which). The receptors originated from a young man who had mild COVID-19 (a few samples of this study predate the infection). Cell type and time point are not known.

In this sample, this clonotype turned up a few times. The chain's CDR3 is CASSPSGGGWGETQYF. CDR3 DNA: TGTGCCAGCAGCCCCTCTGGCGGGGGGTGGGGAGAGACCCAGTACTTC. This chain links TRBV7-2 with TRBJ2-5; TRBD2 agrees at 8 bases. V shed 5 bases, J shed 4 bases, and the junction held 12 bases outside the gene matches. Germline lookup yields CDR1 SGHTA and CDR2 FQGNSA. The CDR3 runs 16 residues.

The chain carries TRBV5-1 and TRBJ2-6; maybe TRBD1 (6 bases). This CDR3 has 14 residues. V lost 6 bases and J lost 1, with 8 bases in between. Germline V gene data show CDR1 as SGHRS and CDR2 as YFSETQ. This CDR3 is CASTGQSGANVLTF. In DNA form, the CDR3 reads TGCGCCAGCACGGGACAATCTGGGGCCAACGTCCTGACTTTC.